What follows are 3 T cell receptor beta chains derived from one specimen sequenced in a study of CD39 and CD103 CD8 tumor-infiltrating T cells. Method: immunoSEQ multiplex PCR; TCRdb's copy keeps in-frame clones and lacks some. Of several hundred clones listed, roughly 72% were seen once; the top ten hold roughly two fifths. The material sequenced was CD39+ CD103+ CD8+ T cells sorted from the tumor. Subset indicated: CD103+CD39+ double-positive CD45RA- CD8 T cells. These TCRs come from a human donor with head and neck squamous cell carcinoma.

This clone has only a few counts. The rearrangement joins TRBV6-4 to TRBJ2-3, with D tentatively TRBD2 (6 bases). This CDR3 contains 14 residues. V was pared by 3 bases and J by 5 bases, with 12 bases between. Germline loops: CDR1 MRHNA, CDR2 SNTAGT. In DNA form, the CDR3 reads TGTGCCAGCAGTGAGGGCGGGGAAGGAGATACGCAGTATTTT. Translation: CASSEGGEGDTQYF.

This clone showed up just a few times. The chain is built from TRBV30 and TRBJ1-4; the D is unclear. Germline CDR1 is GTSNPN and CDR2 is SVGIG (reference sequence). CDR3 length: 11 residues. With 2 bases removed from V and 8 bases from J, the gap between germline ends came to 6 bases. CDR3 in amino acids: CAWSPGEKLFF. DNA of the CDR3: TGTGCCTGGAGTCCGGGGGAAAAACTGTTTTTT.

This clone was seen once. The V gene is TRBV4-1, the J gene TRBJ2-3, with 9 bases identical to TRBD2. V dropped 0 bases and J dropped 5; count of bases not matched to a gene: 9. Germline V CDR1 and CDR2: MGHRA, YSYEKL. The CDR3 runs to 17 residues. The DNA for the CDR3 is TGCGCCAGCAGCCAAGATCCGGGCGGGGGGGCAAAAGATACGCAGTATTTT. Translation: CASSQDPGGGAKDTQYF.